These 8 T cell receptor beta chains were sequenced from one sample in a study of blood T cell repertoires in COVID-19. Only in-frame clones appear in the TCRdb table, and some are missing; sequencing was by immunoSEQ multiplex PCR. Of approximately 88,000 clones in the sample, 75% to 85% were seen once. What was sequenced was peripheral blood. These receptors all come from a woman of 80 years or more with acute or convalescent COVID-19.

The rearrangement uses TRBV27 and TRBJ1-5; weak D call: TRBD1 (5 bases). Germline V CDR1 and CDR2: MNHEY, SMNVEV (reference sequence). The CDR3 length is 16 residues. Trimming stripped 1 base from V and 3 bases from J, with 13 bases between. The CDR3 here is CASSLYGGYVNQPQHF. In DNA form, the CDR3 reads TGTGCCAGCAGTTTATACGGGGGTTACGTCAATCAGCCCCAGCATTTT.

The DNA for the CDR3 is TGCGCCAGCAGTCGGGGGGGCCGAGAAGCTTTCTTT. Translated, it gives CASSRGGREAFF. The chain joins TRBV10-2 to TRBJ1-1; TRBD1 is a possible D gene (6 bases). In germline, CDR1 is WSHSY, CDR2 SAAADI. V was trimmed by 5 bases and J by 8 bases, leaving 12 bases between them. The CDR3 runs to 12 residues.

The rearrangement links TRBV5-1 to TRBJ2-3; D is possibly TRBD2 (5 bases). From germline, CDR1 is SGHRS and CDR2 YFSETQ. Trimming removed 4 bases at V and 3 bases at J, with 15 bases between. The CDR3 spans 15 residues. The DNA of the CDR3 is TGCGCCAGCAGCCCGGGAACGTTGGGGACAGATACGCAGTATTTT. It yields the protein CASSPGTLGTDTQYF.

The CDR3 sequence: CASSATTRDSVYEQYF. CDR3 nucleotides: TGTGCCAGCTCAGCTACTACGAGGGACAGTGTTTACGAGCAGTACTTC. The chain combines TRBV18 with TRBJ2-7, with TRBD1 matching 7 bases. Germline-derived CDR1 and CDR2 are KGHSH and LQKENI. Germline trimming cut 5 bases from V and 4 bases from J; bases unmatched to any gene: 14. This CDR3 is built from 16 residues.

The CDR3 DNA reads as TGCGCCAGCAGCTTGAGGGCTGGGACTCACTCCTACAATGAGCAGTTCTTC. It yields the protein CASSLRAGTHSYNEQFF. The V and J genes are TRBV5-1 and TRBJ2-1, with D possibly TRBD2 on 6 matching bases. The CDR3 runs 17 residues. Germline values: CDR1 SGHRS, CDR2 YFSETQ. V was trimmed by 1 base and J by 0 bases, leaving 14 bases between them.

The chain combines TRBV15 with TRBJ1-2, with 7 bases identical to TRBD1. CDR3 size: 15 residues. The ends lost 3 bases at V and 9 bases at J; junction bases unmatched: 13. Looked up from germline, CDR1 is LNHNV and CDR2 is YYDKDF (reference sequence). This chain's CDR3 is CATSRRTGESMSYTF. Written as DNA, the CDR3 is TGTGCCACCAGCAGGCGTACAGGGGAATCTATGAGCTACACCTTC.

The CDR3, as DNA: TGTGCCAGCAGCGTAGCTCCCCCCACAGATACGCAGTATTTT. It codes for CASSVAPPTDTQYF. The chain uses TRBV9 and TRBJ2-3, with no clear D. Germline-derived CDR1 and CDR2 are SGDLS and YYNGEE. The CDR3 is made up of 14 amino acids. The V end was cut by 0 bases, the J end by 2 bases, with 7 bases between.

Only a few counts were recorded for this clone. The V and J genes are TRBV30 and TRBJ1-1, with TRBD1 matching over 9 bases. CDR1 and CDR2 from the germline V gene are GTSNPN and SVGIG (reference sequence). With 3 bases clipped from V and 5 bases from J, the junction kept 7 bases outside the gene matches. The CDR3 covers 14 residues. The CDR3 coding sequence is TGTGCCTGGAGGGGACAGGGAAGAGGGACTGAAGCTTTCTTT. The encoded protein is CAWRGQGRGTEAFF.